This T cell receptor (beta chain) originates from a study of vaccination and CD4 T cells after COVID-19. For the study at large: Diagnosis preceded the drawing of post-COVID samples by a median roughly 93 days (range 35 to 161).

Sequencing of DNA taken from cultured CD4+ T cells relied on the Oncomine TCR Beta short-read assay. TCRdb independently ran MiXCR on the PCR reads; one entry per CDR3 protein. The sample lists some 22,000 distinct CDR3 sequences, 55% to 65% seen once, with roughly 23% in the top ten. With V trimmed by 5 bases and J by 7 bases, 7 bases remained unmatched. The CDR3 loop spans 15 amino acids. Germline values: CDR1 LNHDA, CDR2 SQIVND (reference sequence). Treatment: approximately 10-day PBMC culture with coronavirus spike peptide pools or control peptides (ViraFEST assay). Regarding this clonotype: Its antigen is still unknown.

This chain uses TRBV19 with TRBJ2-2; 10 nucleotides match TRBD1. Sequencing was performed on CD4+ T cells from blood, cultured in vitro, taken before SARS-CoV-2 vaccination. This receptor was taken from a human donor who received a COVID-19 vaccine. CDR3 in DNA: TGTGCCAGTAGTTCACCGGGACAGGGGTACGGGGAGCTGTTTTTT. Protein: CASSSPGQGYGELFF.